This TCR beta chain was captured by sequencing in a study of T-cell memory formation after mild COVID-19. Study findings and constraints: Contracting clones localized mainly to CM and EM when CD4+ and mainly to EMRA when CD8+.

Each CDR3 protein gets one entry after TCRdb re-called the 5' RACE reads with MiXCR. The sample consists of a few hundred thousand distinct CDR3 sequences, around a fifth of them appearing once. Note on this clonotype: The antigen is not known.

The CDR3 runs to 15 residues. Looked up from germline, CDR1 is MGHRA and CDR2 is YSYEKL. V lost 1 base and J lost 1, with 10 bases in between. This chain connects TRBV4-1 to TRBJ1-1; no firm D call. Sample: PBMCs or a T cell subset sorted from them (not recorded which). This receptor was obtained from a man between 18 and 35 years old who had mild COVID-19 (a few samples of this study predate the infection). Cell type and time point are not known. The CDR3 bases are TGCGCCAGCAGCCAAGGGGGTATGGCGAACACTGAAGCTTTCTTT. This gives the protein CASSQGGMANTEAFF.